This entry lists 29 T cell receptor beta chains sequenced from one sample in a study of monozygotic twins with inflammatory bowel disease (dated by TCRdb to about 2019). To prepare the library, 5' RACE was applied. Data came from an Illumina HiSeq 2500. TCRdb reprocessed the reads and assigns one entry to each CDR3 protein sequence, leaving out DNA. The sample's own table lists about 150,000 distinct CDR3 sequences. Roughly 1.2% of the sample rests with the top ten. Sequences were obtained from blood. These receptors were obtained from a human donor with ulcerative colitis or Crohn's disease, or a healthy co-twin of an affected twin (not recorded which).

The chain employs TRBV12-3 or TRBV12-4 and TRBJ2-1. This CDR3 has 15 residues. This CDR3 reads CASSPSASSYNEQFF.

The gene calls are TRBV5-6 and TRBJ2-7; the D call of TRBD2 rests on TCRdb alone, since no DNA is present to check it. The CDR3 covers 15 residues. Germline loops: CDR1 SGHDT, CDR2 YYEEEE. CDR3 in amino acids: CASSLTAGVVNEQYF.

This sequence joins TRBV24-1 and TRBJ2-6; TCRdb's assignment of TRBD1 cannot be checked, as there is no DNA. The CDR3 sequence is 18 residues long. Germline CDR1 is KGHDR and CDR2 is SFDVKD. CDR3 amino acids: CATSDGGGRSSGANVLTF.

The chain recombines TRBV10-3 with TRBJ1-2; TCRdb selects TRBD1, and the lack of DNA leaves this call unchecked. This CDR3 comprises 14 residues. Germline values: CDR1 ENHRY, CDR2 SYGVKD. The CDR3 protein is CAITLGQGNYGYTF.

The chain links TRBV12-3 or TRBV12-4 to TRBJ1-5; the TCRdb call, TRBD1, lacks DNA for checking. CDR3 length: 16 residues. The CDR3 loop reads CASRYGGQYSNQPQHF.

The chain is built from TRBV7-9 and TRBJ2-7. This CDR3 contains 14 residues. The germline V gene has CDR1 SEHNR and CDR2 FQNEAQ (reference sequence). CDR3 sequence reads: CASSLQRSSYEQYF.

V and J are TRBV25-1 and TRBJ1-2; the TCRdb D gene call, TRBD1, has no DNA to confirm it. This CDR3 is 12 amino acids long. CDR1 is MGHDK, CDR2 SYGVNS, per germline. CDR3 in amino acids: CASSQGFEGSTF.

CDR3 region: CASSLQGGYDNQPQHF. This rearrangement joins TRBV5-1 to TRBJ1-5; TCRdb gives TRBD1 as the D gene, but with no DNA this cannot be confirmed. Germline V gene data show CDR1 as SGHRS and CDR2 as YFSETQ. CDR3 length: 16 amino acids. Using reference TRBV5-1 and TRBJ1-5 for the parts outside the CDR3, the full variable domain is KAGVTQTPRYLIKTRGQQVTLSCSPISGHRSVSWYQQTPGQGLQFLFEYFSETQRNKGNFPGRFSGRQFSNSRSEMNVSTLELGDSALYLCASSLQGGYDNQPQHFGDGTRLSIL.

V gene TRBV7-2 combines with J gene TRBJ2-7; TCRdb's assignment of TRBD2 cannot be checked, as there is no DNA. Per the germline V gene, CDR1 is SGHTA and CDR2 is FQGNSA. The CDR3 extends over 15 amino acids. CDR3 loop: CASSKGLAASYEQYF. Supplemented by reference TRBV7-2 and TRBJ2-7, the full variable domain reads GAGVSQSPSNKVTEKGKDVELRCDPISGHTALYWYRQSLGQGLEFLIYFQGNSAPDKSGLPSDRFSAERTGGSVSTLTIQRTQQEDSAVYLCASSKGLAASYEQYFGPGTRLTVT.

The V gene is TRBV7-6, the J gene TRBJ1-6; TCRdb's D gene call, TRBD1, goes unchecked for lack of DNA. The length of the CDR3 is 15 residues. In germline, CDR1 is SGHVS, CDR2 FNYEAQ. CDR3 protein: CASSLRTGEGSPLHF.

V gene TRBV5-1 combines with J gene TRBJ2-2; there is no DNA to check the TCRdb D call of TRBD2. CDR1 is SGHRS, CDR2 YFSETQ, per germline. This CDR3 contains 16 residues. CDR3 sequence: CASSPAAGVDTGELFF.

The V gene is TRBV5-1, the J gene TRBJ2-7; TCRdb calls TRBD2, which cannot be checked without DNA. This CDR3 is 15 amino acids long. Germline V CDR1 and CDR2: SGHRS, YFSETQ. CDR3 sequence reads: CASSVTSGSSYEQYF.

The chain carries TRBV11-2 and TRBJ2-3; the TCRdb D gene call, TRBD2, has no DNA to confirm it. CDR1 and CDR2 from the germline V gene are SGHAT and FQNNGV. The CDR3 is made up of 14 amino acids. The CDR3 loop is CASSLGVGTDTQYF. The whole variable domain, filled in from reference TRBV11-2 and TRBJ2-3, reads EAGVAQSPRYKIIEKRQSVAFWCNPISGHATLYWYQQILGQGPKLLIQFQNNGVVDDSQLPKDRFSAERLKGVDSTLKIQPAKLEDSAVYLCASSLGVGTDTQYFGPGTRLTVL.

The chain has TRBV7-3 and TRBJ2-2; TCRdb's D call, TRBD1, is unchecked because there is no DNA. In germline, CDR1 is SGHTA, CDR2 FQGTGA. This CDR3 has 16 amino acids. The CDR3 loop reads CASSPGGGVYTGELFF.

Here the CDR3 reads CASRLLSSTGYRQPQHF. The rearrangement links TRBV28 to TRBJ1-5; TCRdb's assignment of TRBD1 cannot be checked, as there is no DNA. Germline V CDR1 and CDR2: MDHEN, SYDVKM. The CDR3 is made up of 17 amino acids.

V usage is TRBV11-2 and J usage is TRBJ2-1. The CDR3 has 12 amino acids. CDR1 is SGHAT and CDR2 is FQNNGV in the germline V gene. This CDR3 is CASSLESNEQFF. Based on the CDR3 plus reference TRBV11-2 and TRBJ2-1, the full variable domain is EAGVAQSPRYKIIEKRQSVAFWCNPISGHATLYWYQQILGQGPKLLIQFQNNGVVDDSQLPKDRFSAERLKGVDSTLKIQPAKLEDSAVYLCASSLESNEQFFGPGTRLTVL.

CDR3 residues: CASSQGRVQGQPQHF. The chain has TRBV6-1 and TRBJ1-5. The germline V gene has CDR1 MNHNS and CDR2 SASEGT. The CDR3 loop spans 15 amino acids.

The V and J genes are TRBV5-4 and TRBJ2-3; the D call from TCRdb, TRBD2, cannot be confirmed without DNA. The germline V gene has CDR1 SGHNT and CDR2 YYREEE (reference sequence). The CDR3 consists of 15 residues. This CDR3 is CASSQGTSFTDTQYF.

V and J are TRBV7-8 and TRBJ1-1. The CDR3 contains 13 residues. The germline V gene encodes CDR1 SGHVS and CDR2 FQNEAQ. CDR3 amino acids: CASSFLPGTEAFF.

The V gene is TRBV5-1, the J gene TRBJ2-1; TCRdb outputs TRBD1, but without DNA this stays unchecked. The CDR3 extends over 16 amino acids. Germline V gives CDR1 SGHRS, CDR2 YFSETQ. The CDR3 reads CASSLSNGGVGGEQFF.

The V and J genes are TRBV7-2 and TRBJ2-4; TCRdb lists TRBD2, though no DNA is available to test this call. CDR1 is SGHTA and CDR2 is FQGNSA in the germline V gene. The CDR3 totals 15 residues. CDR3 protein: CASSLQPLAKNIQYF.

The chain links TRBV18 to TRBJ1-4; the TRBD1 assignment by TCRdb is unverifiable without DNA. The CDR3 extends over 16 amino acids. Germline values: CDR1 KGHSH, CDR2 LQKENI. The CDR3 region is CASSPTGVFSNEKLFF.

This chain joins TRBV30 and TRBJ1-2; TCRdb calls TRBD1, which cannot be checked without DNA. This CDR3 is built from 11 residues. CDR1 is GTSNPN, CDR2 SVGIG, per germline (reference sequence). The CDR3 sequence: CAWTGTAGYTF.

The chain joins TRBV5-4 to TRBJ1-2. The CDR3 loop spans 15 amino acids. From germline, CDR1 is SGHNT and CDR2 YYREEE (reference sequence). The CDR3 loop reads CASSGYLTDTYGYTF.

The chain uses TRBV7-9 and TRBJ2-4; the TRBD2 assignment by TCRdb is unverifiable without DNA. Germline V gives CDR1 SEHNR, CDR2 FQNEAQ (reference sequence). The CDR3 extends over 17 amino acids. The CDR3 reads CASSNEGGRIAKNIQYF.

The J gene is TRBJ2-4, the V gene TRBV10-3; the TRBD2 assignment by TCRdb is unverifiable without DNA. Germline V gives CDR1 ENHRY, CDR2 SYGVKD. The CDR3 spans 18 residues. CDR3 residues: CAISETGTSGIAKNIQYF.

The chain uses TRBV5-1 and TRBJ1-1. The CDR3 loop spans 14 amino acids. Germline V CDR1 and CDR2: SGHRS, YFSETQ. The CDR3 loop is CASSFVNMNTEAFF.

The chain joins TRBV10-3 to TRBJ2-1; TCRdb outputs TRBD2, but without DNA this stays unchecked. Germline V gene data show CDR1 as ENHRY and CDR2 as SYGVKD. CDR3 size: 19 residues. The chain's CDR3 is CAISDSGTSGSSSYNEQFF.

The chain is built from TRBV10-3 and TRBJ1-1. Germline CDR1 is ENHRY and CDR2 is SYGVKD. CDR3 length equals 16 residues. The CDR3 sequence is CAISESGGLRNTEAFF.